This T cell receptor (beta chain) comes out of a study of T cells in women clearing cervical HPV infection. Study background: Women with histologically confirmed HPV16-related CIN3 or worse, 2 with invasive cancer, served as cases. Overall study results and limits: Unknown T-cell numbers per sample may underlie the richness differences.

Germline V lookup: CDR1 SGHRS, CDR2 YFSETQ. The CDR3 is 16 residues long. The ends lost 0 bases at V and 2 bases at J; junction bases unmatched: 1. The table came from immunoSEQ multiplex PCR; TCRdb's copy has only in-frame clones and leaves some out. Found here are around 41,000 clones; the top ten clones hold 7.6%. A note on this clone: No antigen is known for it. With the read ending 3 residues before the CDR3 end, the germline J gene is used to fill in that end.

The chain is built from TRBV5-1 and TRBJ2-1; 11 nucleotides match TRBD1. Material for sequencing was blood buffy coat. This TCR came from a woman between 18 and 70 years old with a cervical HPV16 infection that either progressed to CIN3+ or cleared (not recorded which). Here the CDR3 reads CASSLGGQGAYNEQFF. Incomplete CDR3 DNA: TGCGCCAGCAGCTTGGGGGGACAGGGGGCCTACAATGAG.